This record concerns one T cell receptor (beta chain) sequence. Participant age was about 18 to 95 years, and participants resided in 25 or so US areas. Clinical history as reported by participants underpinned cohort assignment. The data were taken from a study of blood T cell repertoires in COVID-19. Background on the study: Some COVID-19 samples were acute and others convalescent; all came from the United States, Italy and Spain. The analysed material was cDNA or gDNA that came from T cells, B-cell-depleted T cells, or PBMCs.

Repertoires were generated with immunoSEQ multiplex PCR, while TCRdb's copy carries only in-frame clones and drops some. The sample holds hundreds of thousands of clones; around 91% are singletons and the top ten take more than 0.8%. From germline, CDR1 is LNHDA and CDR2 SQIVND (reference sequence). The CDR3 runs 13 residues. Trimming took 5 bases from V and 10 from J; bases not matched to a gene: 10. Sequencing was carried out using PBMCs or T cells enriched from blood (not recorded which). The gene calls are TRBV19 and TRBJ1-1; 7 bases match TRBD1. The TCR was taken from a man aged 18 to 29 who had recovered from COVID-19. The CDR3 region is CASSSTGAPGAFF. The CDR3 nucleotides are TGTGCCAGTAGTTCAACAGGGGCACCGGGAGCTTTCTTT.